The source of this TCR beta chain is a study of vaccination and CD4 T cells after COVID-19. Study-level results: Post-vaccination, and not before, a median about 90% of reactive clones appeared in convalescent patients. Within convalescent individuals, 304 out of 307 vaccine-specific clones proved to be spike mono-reactive.

Treatment here: approximately nine-day PBMC culture with coronavirus spike peptide pools or control peptides (ViraFEST assay). First, ViraFEST expanded antigen-specific T cells with peptide pools, and next it sequenced the TCRs. The CDR3 sequence is 15 residues long. Trimming pared 4 bases from V and 4 bases from J, leaving 17 bases between. Germline lookup yields CDR1 SGHNT and CDR2 YYREEE (reference sequence). With respect to this clonotype: No antigen is known for it.

Sequence data for DNA of cultured CD4+ T cells were generated by the Oncomine TCR Beta short-read assay. Genomic DNA from cultured CD4+ T cells was extracted. TCRdb reprocessed the PCR reads with MiXCR, giving one entry per CDR3 protein. The sample includes around 21,000 distinct CDR3 sequences, over 50% of them seen just once. The sequenced sample was CD4+ T cells from blood, cultured in vitro. V usage is TRBV5-4 and J usage is TRBJ1-2, with D possibly TRBD1 on 6 matching bases. The TCR originated in a human donor who had recovered from COVID-19. The DNA for the CDR3 is TGTGCCAGCAGCACTGGGGGGGGCGCGGGCTATGGCTACACCTTC. It yields the protein CASSTGGGAGYGYTF.